Below are 10 T cell receptor beta chains sequenced from a single sample in a study of CD8+ T cells in alopecia areata listed by TCRdb under 2018. Library method: the immunoSEQ multiplex PCR assay. RNA was extracted from all samples and reverse transcribed into cDNA, which served as template for TCR sequencing. This is the immuneACCESS table as TCRdb keeps it, with only in-frame sequences that have V and J called. A part of the clones is gone; compared with another copy, unresolved V genes explain less than half, and the rest is unexplained. In all, the sample holds some 80,000 clones, and approximately 72% of those were seen once. The top ten clones comprise 20% to 25% of the sample. The time point label, read with the paper, signifies: around 24 weeks on oral tofacitinib. The sample's treatment or condition label, in plain terms: oral pan-JAK inhibitor, 5-10 mg twice daily. Source: CD8+ T cells sorted from blood, taken at week 24, from a patient treated with tofacitinib. These receptors were taken from a human donor with alopecia areata.

The V call is TRBV5-6, the J call TRBJ2-1; 7 bases map to TRBD1. J lost 8 bases, V lost 0 bases, and 8 bases had no gene match. Germline CDR1 is SGHDT and CDR2 is YYEEEE. The CDR3 length is 15 residues. CDR3 nucleotides: TGTGCCAGCAGCTTGGGGTCAGGGGGTATGGATGAGCAGTTCTTC. Encoded protein: CASSLGSGGMDEQFF.

In its sample, this clone was seen a few times. This chain links TRBV11-2 with TRBJ1-2; possibly TRBD1 for D (6 bases). There are 15 residues in the CDR3. V was trimmed by 1 base and J by 4 bases, leaving 13 bases between them. Germline loops: CDR1 SGHAT, CDR2 FQNNGV. The CDR3, as DNA: TGTGCCAGCAGCTTAGGAGGAGGACAGATCTATGGCTACACCTTC. The encoded protein is CASSLGGGQIYGYTF.

J is TRBJ2-5 and V is TRBV7-2, with 14 bases fitting TRBD2. The trim removed 4 bases at V and 14 bases at J, leaving 9 bases unmatched. This CDR3 spans 14 amino acids. CDR1 and CDR2 (germline): SGHTA, FQGNSA. CDR3 sequence (DNA): TGTGCCAGCAGCTCTCTACCGGGACTAGCGGGGGATTACTTC. It translates to CASSSLPGLAGDYF.

This clone appeared once. The chain combines TRBV5-1 with TRBJ2-5; 11 bases fit TRBD2. The CDR3 is 19 residues long. Germline V lookup: CDR1 SGHRS, CDR2 YFSETQ. The J segment lost 0 bases and the V segment lost 0 bases, leaving 10 bases of the junction unmatched. CDR3 nucleotide sequence: TGCGCCAGCAGCTTGGTCCCACTAGCGGGGGTACATTACCAAGAGACCCAGTACTTC. This codes for CASSLVPLAGVHYQETQYF.

The V gene is TRBV5-1, the J gene TRBJ1-2; no reliable D call. The V gene's germline CDR1 is SGHRS and CDR2 YFSETQ. The CDR3 is 13 residues long. The V and J ends lost 5 bases and 6 bases respectively, with 14 bases between them. CDR3 sequence reads: CASRNAKGDGYTF. The CDR3 region has the DNA TGCGCCAGCAGAAACGCAAAAGGCGATGGCTACACCTTC.

V usage is TRBV4-1 and J usage is TRBJ2-1, with a weak D call TRBD1 (5 bases). This CDR3 has 14 amino acids. V was pared by 1 base and J by 3 bases, with 7 bases between. Per the germline V gene, CDR1 is MGHRA and CDR2 is YSYEKL. CDR3 region: CASSQGTLYNEQFF. The CDR3 DNA reads TGCGCCAGCAGCCAAGGGACACTCTACAATGAGCAGTTCTTC.

This clone was counted between two and nine times. V is TRBV5-4 and J is TRBJ2-1, with 9 positions matching TRBD1. This CDR3 is 15 amino acids long. Germline values: CDR1 SGHNT, CDR2 YYREEE (reference sequence). Germline trimming cut 4 bases from V and 8 bases from J; bases unmatched to any gene: 10. The CDR3 here is CASSGGLDRGDEQFF. CDR3 DNA sequence: TGTGCCAGCAGCGGCGGCCTGGACAGGGGAGATGAGCAGTTCTTC.

This sequence joins TRBV19 and TRBJ1-5; D may be TRBD1 (5 bases). The CDR3 length is 16 residues. Trimming took off 6 bases at V and 0 bases at J, with 15 bases between the two ends. CDR1 and CDR2 from the germline V gene are LNHDA and SQIVND (reference sequence). The CDR3 reads CASSSTGHPSNQPQHF. CDR3 coding DNA: TGTGCCAGTAGCTCTACAGGTCACCCTAGCAATCAGCCCCAGCATTTT.

The chain uses TRBV7-9 and TRBJ1-1; no reliable D call. Trimming left V 5 bases short and J 1 base short, with 14 bases between. CDR3 length: 15 amino acids. The germline gives CDR1 SEHNR, CDR2 FQNEAQ (reference sequence). The CDR3 DNA sequence: TGTGCCAGCAGCCCTCCCTGGGCGGGGAACACTGAAGCTTTCTTT. Its translation: CASSPPWAGNTEAFF.

The V gene is TRBV7-2, the J gene TRBJ2-3; 14 nucleotides match TRBD2. The CDR3 totals 17 residues. From germline, CDR1 is SGHTA and CDR2 FQGNSA. V lost 5 bases to trimming and J lost 2 bases; unmatched junction nucleotides: 6. CDR3 bases: TGTGCCAGCAGCCCGACTAGCGGGAGGGCCCCCACAGATACGCAGTATTTT. This encodes CASSPTSGRAPTDTQYF.